A single sample gave rise to the 29 T cell receptor beta chains below, sequenced in a study of PD-L1 blockade in urothelial cancer. TCRdb's copy holds only in-frame clones and misses some; the assay was immunoSEQ multiplex PCR. The repertoire holds about 30,000 clones, with about 90% as singletons. The sample was PBMCs, taken around atezolizumab (anti-PD-L1) treatment. The receptors shown here come from a man aged 45 to 65 with urothelial cancer.

The chain employs TRBV5-6 and TRBJ2-1, with TRBD2 identical over 13 bases. This CDR3 contains 18 residues. J gave up 4 bases and V 4 bases, and 11 bases lay outside the gene matches. Germline V gene lookup returns CDR1 SGHDT and CDR2 YYEEEE. The chain's CDR3 is CASSPLPGTSGIYNEQFF. The CDR3 DNA follows: TGTGCCAGCAGCCCCCTACCCGGGACTAGCGGGATTTACAATGAGCAGTTCTTC.

The gene calls are TRBV28 and TRBJ2-3; 9 nucleotides line up with TRBD1. This CDR3 has 15 amino acids. J gave up 2 bases and V 2 bases, and 2 bases lay outside the gene matches. Germline V gene lookup returns CDR1 MDHEN and CDR2 SYDVKM. CDR3: CASSLPQGATDTQYF. The DNA of the CDR3 is TGTGCCAGCAGTTTACCACAGGGGGCCACAGATACGCAGTATTTT. Full variable domain (remainder filled in from reference TRBV28 and TRBJ2-3): DVKVTQSSRYLVKRTGEKVFLECVQDMDHENMFWYRQDPGLGLRLIYFSYDVKMKEKGDIPEGYSVSREKKERFSLILESASTNQTSMYLCASSLPQGATDTQYFGPGTRLTVL.

A few counts support this clone. This chain connects TRBV12-2 to TRBJ2-7; no check of the table's D call, TRBD2, against the DNA was made. TRBV12-2 is annotated as a pseudogene. The length of the CDR3 is 17 residues. In nucleotides, the CDR3 is TGTGCAAGTCGCTTAGATCCCGTGTCAGCGTCCTTTTACGAGCAGTACTTC. Translation: CASRLDPVSASFYEQYF.

About this clone: At one end, the junction sequence differs from germline, possibly due to a read error. The gene calls are TRBV6-1 and TRBJ2-2; TRBD1 aligns across 9 bases. Per the germline V gene, CDR1 is MNHNS and CDR2 is SASEGT. The CDR3 runs to 15 residues. The CDR3 here is CAGTGNGFGTGELFF. The CDR3 DNA is TGCGCCGGGACAGGGAACGGTTTCGGGACCGGGGAGCTGTTTTTT.

V and J are TRBV23-1 and TRBJ1-1, with TRBD1 matching over 7 bases. TRBV23-1 is treated as an ORF (open reading frame) with a function not yet certain. This CDR3 spans 18 amino acids. After removal of 1 base from V and 0 bases from J, the junction contained 11 bases not matched to a gene. The CDR3 DNA is TGCGCCAGCAGTCAATGTCCCCCAGGGGGACGTATGAACACTGAAGCTTTCTTT. This gives the protein CASSQCPPGGRMNTEAFF.

This chain uses TRBV7-9 with TRBJ2-7; the D is unclear. Germline V lookup: CDR1 SEHNR, CDR2 FQNEAQ (reference sequence). V lost 5 bases and J lost 3, with 5 bases in between. The CDR3 extends over 11 amino acids. The DNA for the CDR3 is TGTGCCAGCAGCGAGAGCTACGAGCAGTACTTC. It encodes CASSESYEQYF.

This chain joins TRBV5-6 and TRBJ1-5; 9 bases map to TRBD1. The CDR3 has 17 amino acids. Germline loops: CDR1 SGHDT, CDR2 YYEEEE. V lost 0 bases to trimming and J lost 1 base; unmatched junction nucleotides: 5. In DNA form, the CDR3 reads TGTGCCAGCAGCTTGGCCGGGACAGGGACAAGCAATCAGCCCCAGCATTTT. This encodes CASSLAGTGTSNQPQHF. Complete variable domain (other parts from reference TRBV5-6 and TRBJ1-5): DAGVTQSPTHLIKTRGQQVTLRCSPKSGHDTVSWYQQALGQGPQFIFQYYEEEERQRGNFPDRFSGHQFPNYSSELNVNALLLGDSALYLCASSLAGTGTSNQPQHFGDGTRLSIL.

This chain uses TRBV16 with TRBJ2-7; D not resolved. Trimming took 0 bases from V and 7 from J, leaving 13 bases between them. The CDR3 loop spans 14 amino acids. The germline V gene has CDR1 KGHSY and CDR2 FQNENV. The DNA of the CDR3 is TGTGCCAGCAGCCAATCGCAATCCACCGGGGAGCAGTACTTC. Its protein product is CASSQSQSTGEQYF.

The V gene is TRBV4-1, the J gene TRBJ2-3, with a possible D match to TRBD2 (5 bases). V dropped 3 bases and J dropped 3 bases, with 19 bases sitting between them. The CDR3 runs 17 residues. The V gene's germline CDR1 is MGHRA and CDR2 YSYEKL. CDR3 DNA: TGCGCCAGCAGCCACACAAACGACCCATCGGGGACAGATACGCAGTATTTT. This sequence encodes CASSHTNDPSGTDTQYF.

The V call is TRBV27, the J call TRBJ2-1; tentative D call: TRBD1 (5 bases). CDR1 MNHEY and CDR2 SMNVEV come from the germline V gene (reference sequence). The CDR3 has 12 amino acids. V lost 10 bases and J lost 4, with 11 bases in between. The CDR3 region is CATAQGYNEQFF. The CDR3 bases are TGTGCCACCGCGCAGGGATACAATGAGCAGTTCTTC.

The chain recombines TRBV19 with TRBJ2-2; 8 bases are shared with TRBD2. Per the germline V gene, CDR1 is LNHDA and CDR2 is SQIVND (reference sequence). The CDR3 has 16 amino acids. The V and J ends lost 6 bases and 9 bases, in that order; junction bases with no gene match: 15. The CDR3 region is CASSETGTRVFRELFF. Here the CDR3 DNA reads TGTGCCAGTAGCGAGACCGGGACTAGGGTATTCAGGGAGCTGTTTTTT.

The chain employs TRBV19 and TRBJ2-7, with 7 bases matching TRBD2. The CDR3 is 15 residues long. CDR1 LNHDA and CDR2 SQIVND come from the germline V gene (reference sequence). J was trimmed by 2 bases and V by 10 bases; bases with no gene match: 14. The CDR3 DNA reads as TGTGCCACCCGCACTGGAGCGGGGACGGCCTACGAGCAGTACTTC. Protein sequence: CATRTGAGTAYEQYF.

The CDR3 reads CASSLPQGGSPYEQYF. The DNA for the CDR3 is TGTGCCAGCAGCTTACCCCAAGGCGGGAGCCCCTACGAGCAGTACTTC. The gene calls are TRBV7-8 and TRBJ2-7; 7 bases line up with TRBD2. Trimming at V came to 2 bases and at J to 2 bases, leaving 9 bases not matched to a gene. Per germline, CDR1 SGHVS and CDR2 FQNEAQ. This CDR3 is 16 amino acids long.

The V gene is TRBV5-1, the J gene TRBJ2-1; 9 bases agree with TRBD2. V was pared by 0 bases and J by 8 bases, with 9 bases of the junction left unmatched. CDR1 is SGHRS and CDR2 is YFSETQ in the germline V gene. The CDR3 totals 16 residues. CDR3 nucleotides: TGCGCCAGCAGCTTGGGGGGGACTAGCAACGCGGATGAGCAGTTCTTC. Translating gives CASSLGGTSNADEQFF.

The chain carries TRBV6-5 and TRBJ1-2, with 7 bases aligning to TRBD1. Germline trimming cut 2 bases from V and 4 bases from J; bases unmatched to any gene: 4. The V gene's germline CDR1 is MNHEY and CDR2 SVGAGI. This CDR3 has 14 residues. The chain's CDR3 is CASSYAGTAYGYTF. CDR3 sequence (DNA): TGTGCCAGCAGTTACGCCGGGACAGCCTATGGCTACACCTTC.

V is TRBV19 and J is TRBJ2-1, with 7 bases fitting TRBD2. Per germline, CDR1 LNHDA and CDR2 SQIVND (reference sequence). The CDR3 extends over 15 amino acids. Trimming cost V 5 bases and J 10 bases; bases outside gene matches: 14. CDR3 sequence (DNA): TGTGCCAGTAGTCCGGAGGGACTACTGGGCCGGGAGCAGTTCTTC. This gives the protein CASSPEGLLGREQFF.

This rearrangement joins TRBV19 to TRBJ2-7; D unclear. The V gene lost 5 bases and the J gene lost 4 bases, with 6 bases spanning the gap. This CDR3 region has 11 residues. In germline, CDR1 is LNHDA, CDR2 SQIVND (reference sequence). CDR3 in amino acids: CASSPGYEQYF. CDR3 bases: TGTGCCAGTAGTCCGGGTTACGAGCAGTACTTC. The variable domain in full, completed from reference TRBV19 and TRBJ2-7, reads DGGITQSPKYLFRKEGQNVTLSCEQNLNHDAMYWYRQDPGQGLRLIYYSQIVNDFQKGDIAEGYSVSREKKESFPLTVTSAQKNPTAFYLCASSPGYEQYFGPGTRLTVT.

The V call is TRBV7-2, the J call TRBJ2-7, with TRBD2 matching over 8 bases. Germline assignment: CDR1 SGHTA and CDR2 FQGNSA. There are 15 residues in the CDR3. The trim removed 1 base at V and 1 base at J, leaving 3 bases unmatched. The CDR3 loop is CASSLGGGRSYEQYF. The CDR3 DNA reads as TGTGCCAGCAGCTTAGGGGGCGGGAGGTCCTACGAGCAGTACTTC.

Here the CDR3 DNA reads TGTGCCAGTAGTACAGGGCTCAGGGAGACCCAGTACTTC. As protein: CASSTGLRETQYF. This chain joins TRBV19 and TRBJ2-5, with D possibly matching TRBD1 (5 bases). Trimming shortened V by 4 bases and J by 5 bases, and 11 bases separated the two germline ends. Germline V gene data show CDR1 as LNHDA and CDR2 as SQIVND (reference sequence). The CDR3 is made up of 13 amino acids.

The V call is TRBV7-2, the J call TRBJ2-7, with TRBD2 matching 10 bases. CDR3 length: 16 amino acids. CDR1 is SGHTA, CDR2 FQGNSA, per germline. Trimming removed 6 bases from V and 0 bases from J; junction bases left unmatched: 8. Here the CDR3 DNA reads TGTGCCAGCAGACCTAGCGGGAGAAGTCGCTCCTACGAGCAGTACTTC. Its protein is CASRPSGRSRSYEQYF.

The chain links TRBV28 to TRBJ2-5; perhaps TRBD1 as D (6 bases). The CDR3 spans 17 residues. Germline-derived CDR1 and CDR2 are MDHEN and SYDVKM. The ends were cut back, 6 bases at V and 5 bases at J, with 25 bases in the middle. CDR3 nucleotides: TGTGCCAGCAGACCGCCGACACAGGGTTTGCGTGAGGAGACCCAGTACTTC. It translates to CASRPPTQGLREETQYF.

This chain joins TRBV5-1 and TRBJ1-1, with no clear D. Germline CDR1 reads SGHRS; CDR2 reads YFSETQ. Between the trimmed V and J ends, which lost 2 bases and 5 bases, there was a span of 16 bases. The CDR3 has 15 amino acids. DNA for the CDR3: TGCGCCAGCAGCTTACTACTCGCCGAGGGAACTGAAGCTTTCTTT. This sequence encodes CASSLLLAEGTEAFF.

The chain is built from TRBV9 and TRBJ1-1, with D maybe TRBD1 (5 bases). Germline CDR1 SGDLS, CDR2 YYNGEE. Trimming removed 6 bases at V and 5 bases at J, with 11 bases between. The CDR3 has 12 amino acids. The CDR3 DNA reads TGTGCCAGCACCCCCCAGGGAACTGAAGCTTTCTTT. It encodes CASTPQGTEAFF.

The gene calls are TRBV27 and TRBJ2-2; 8 bases map to TRBD1. V gave up 6 bases and J gave up 0 bases; unmatched junction bases: 12. Germline-derived CDR1 and CDR2 are MNHEY and SMNVEV (reference sequence). This CDR3 spans 18 amino acids. The CDR3 loop reads CASRKGQATPTNTGELFF. The CDR3 DNA reads TGTGCCAGCAGGAAGGGACAGGCGACTCCAACGAACACCGGGGAGCTGTTTTTT.

Of note for this clone: A read error may produce the germline difference seen at one junction end. This sequence joins TRBV6-1 and TRBJ1-4; D unclear. This CDR3 is built from 15 residues. Looked up from germline, CDR1 is MNHNS and CDR2 is SASEGT. CDR3 residues: CASSEPTLTSEKLFF. Written as DNA, the CDR3 is TGTGCCAGCAGTGAACCCACCTTAACTAGTGAAAAACTGTTTTTT.

The chain has TRBV5-6 and TRBJ2-7, with TRBD2 as a possible D gene (6 bases). The CDR3 length is 16 residues. Germline values: CDR1 SGHDT, CDR2 YYEEEE. V was cut by 0 bases and J by 0 bases, with 13 bases left in between. CDR3 sequence (DNA): TGTGCCAGCAGCTTGGCTCTAGCGCTAAGCTCCTACGAGCAGTACTTC. This gives the protein CASSLALALSSYEQYF.

The V call is TRBV19, the J call TRBJ2-7, with D possibly being TRBD2 (5 bases). Per the germline V gene, CDR1 is LNHDA and CDR2 is SQIVND (reference sequence). The CDR3 sequence is 14 residues long. V was cut by 3 bases and J by 0 bases, with 9 bases left in between. CDR3 in amino acids: CASSMAGTSYEQYF. DNA for the CDR3: TGTGCCAGTAGTATGGCGGGCACCTCCTACGAGCAGTACTTC.

The chain has TRBV28 and TRBJ2-2, with 11 nucleotides matching TRBD2. CDR3 length: 17 residues. V shed 1 base, J shed 2 bases, and the junction held 3 bases outside the gene matches. From germline, CDR1 is MDHEN and CDR2 SYDVKM. CDR3 sequence reads: CASSLSGLAVNTGELFF. CDR3 in DNA: TGTGCCAGCAGTTTATCGGGACTAGCGGTCAACACCGGGGAGCTGTTTTTT.

This sequence joins TRBV19 and TRBJ2-7; possibly TRBD1 for D (6 bases). Germline V gene sequence: CDR1 LNHDA, CDR2 SQIVND (reference sequence). This CDR3 is built from 15 residues. Trimming shortened V by 5 bases and J by 5 bases, and 19 bases separated the two germline ends. CDR3: CASSSPGTTFHEQYF. In DNA form, the CDR3 reads TGTGCCAGTAGTTCTCCCGGGACAACTTTCCACGAGCAGTACTTC.